The TCR beta chain described here comes from a study of blood T cell repertoires in COVID-19. Overall study context: Either two negative PCRs, clearance, or symptom resolution qualified Cohort 3 donors as recovered. Collection of acute and convalescent COVID-19 samples took place in the United States, Italy and Spain.

As originally analysed: Reference gene primer amplification gave nucleated cell count estimates. Sequenced by immunoSEQ multiplex PCR; TCRdb stores in-frame clones only, minus some. V, J and clone size are those of that table, while D and trimming were read from the DNA. The data show under 200,000 clones, about 88% seen once. Losses at the gene ends were 4 bases for V and 3 bases for J; bases not matched to a gene: 9. CDR3 length: 17 residues. The germline V gene has CDR1 SEHNR and CDR2 FQNEAQ (reference sequence). The clonotype comes from a middle-aged woman in a cohort exposed to, infected with or recovered from COVID-19 (not recorded which). The sample taken for sequencing was PBMCs or T cells enriched from blood (not recorded which). The chain joins TRBV7-9 to TRBJ1-6; 7 positions agree with TRBD1. The DNA for the CDR3 is TGTGCCAGCAGCTCCCTCGACAGGGAGGACTATAATTCACCCCTCCACTTT. This translates into CASSSLDREDYNSPLHF. Combining the CDR3 with reference TRBV7-9 and TRBJ1-6 gives the whole variable domain DTGVSQNPRHKITKRGQNVTFRCDPISEHNRLYWYRQTLGQGPEFLTYFQNEAQLEKSRLLSDRFSAERPKGSFSTLEIQRTEQGDSAMYLCASSSLDREDYNSPLHFGNGTRLTVT.